Listed here is a single TCR beta chain. TCRdb re-analysed the 5' RACE reads in MiXCR, keeping a single row per CDR3 protein. The data hold 350,000 to 500,000 distinct CDR3 sequences, with 20% to 30% observed a single time. Per germline, CDR1 SNHLY and CDR2 FYNNEI. The CDR3 is 16 amino acids. V shed 5 bases, J shed 1 base, and the junction held 8 bases outside the gene matches. This entry comes from a study of T-cell memory formation after mild COVID-19. This TCR came from an adult woman who had mild COVID-19 (a few samples of this study predate the infection). Cell type and time point are not known. The material sequenced was PBMCs or a T cell subset sorted from them (not recorded which). The gene calls are TRBV2 and TRBJ1-5; 7 bases are a match to TRBD1. The CDR3 sequence: CASSSFRGESNQPQHF. CDR3 sequence (DNA): TGTGCCAGCAGTTCATTCAGGGGGGAGAGCAATCAGCCCCAGCATTTT.